Below, 10 T cell receptor beta chains from the same sample are listed, as sequenced in a study of CD8+ T cells in alopecia areata. RNA extraction and reverse transcription yielded cDNA as sequencing template. Some clones are missing from TCRdb's copy, which holds only in-frame ones; the method was immunoSEQ multiplex PCR. The table has 190,000 or so clones, roughly 50% seen once; the top ten hold 10% to 15%. Treatment indicated: oral pan-JAK inhibitor, 5-10 mg twice daily. Material: CD8+ T cells sorted from blood, obtained at week 24, from a patient treated with tofacitinib. Every receptor here comes from a human donor with alopecia areata.

The gene calls are TRBV4-1 and TRBJ2-6; D unclear. The CDR3 length is 16 residues. Trimming shortened V by 0 bases and J by 0 bases, and 6 bases separated the two germline ends. From germline, CDR1 is MGHRA and CDR2 YSYEKL. In nucleotides, the CDR3 is TGCGCCAGCAGCCAAGATGGGTTCTCTGGGGCCAACGTCCTGACTTTC. Protein sequence: CASSQDGFSGANVLTF.

This clone occurred a few times. The sample contains more than one DNA sequence encoding this CDR3. The chain is built from TRBV27 and TRBJ2-3; no clear D. The CDR3 is made up of 12 amino acids. Germline V CDR1 and CDR2: MNHEY, SMNVEV (reference sequence). The germline V and J ends were trimmed by 2 bases and 3 bases, with 3 bases remaining between them. The CDR3 DNA reads TGTGCCAGCAGTTTAGGGACAGATACGCAGTATTTT. This gives the protein CASSLGTDTQYF.

The chain has TRBV7-9 and TRBJ1-2; D unclear. The V and J ends lost 0 bases and 4 bases respectively, with 6 bases between them. CDR1 is SEHNR, CDR2 FQNEAQ, per germline (reference sequence). CDR3 length: 13 amino acids. The CDR3 DNA follows: TGTGCCAGCAGCTTAGCGACAAGCTATGGCTACACCTTC. This sequence encodes CASSLATSYGYTF.

The rearrangement joins TRBV27 to TRBJ2-7; D is ambiguous. Per germline, CDR1 MNHEY and CDR2 SMNVEV (reference sequence). The CDR3 totals 13 residues. Deletions cut 6 bases from V and 6 bases from J, with 15 bases between. The CDR3 nucleotides read TGTGCCAGCAGCTTTCGCCTTCGGATCGAGCAGTACTTC. It translates to CASSFRLRIEQYF.

This chain connects TRBV4-2 to TRBJ2-7; 12 bases are shared with TRBD1. Germline V gives CDR1 LGHNA, CDR2 YNFKEQ. The CDR3 length is 15 residues. With V trimmed by 3 bases and J by 4 bases, 4 bases remained unmatched. The CDR3 reads CASSQQGQGAYEQYF. For the CDR3, the DNA is TGTGCCAGCAGCCAGCAGGGACAGGGGGCTTACGAGCAGTACTTC.

This clone was counted a few times. This sequence joins TRBV18 and TRBJ1-4; 9 bases align to TRBD1. V lost 3 bases to trimming and J lost 3 bases; unmatched junction nucleotides: 2. This CDR3 is built from 15 residues. CDR1 is KGHSH and CDR2 is LQKENI in the germline V gene. This CDR3 reads CASSPNRGPNEKLFF. CDR3 nucleotides: TGTGCCAGCTCACCGAACAGGGGGCCTAATGAAAAACTGTTTTTT.

The chain joins TRBV7-8 to TRBJ1-2; D is undetermined. Germline values: CDR1 SGHVS, CDR2 FQNEAQ. Trimming took off 5 bases at V and 2 bases at J, with 12 bases between the two ends. The CDR3 contains 14 residues. CDR3 nucleotides: TGTGCCAGCAGCCAGAACCAGGCAAACTATGGCTACACCTTC. Translating it yields CASSQNQANYGYTF. The whole variable domain, filled in from reference TRBV7-8 and TRBJ1-2, reads GAGVSQSPRYKVAKRGQDVALRCDPISGHVSLFWYQQALGQGPEFLTYFQNEAQLDKSGLPSDRFFAERPEGSVSTLKIQRTQQEDSAVYLCASSQNQANYGYTFGSGTRLTVV.

In nucleotides, the CDR3 is TGTGCCAGCAGATCCGTGCTTGGGACAGATACGCAGTATTTT. Translation gives CASRSVLGTDTQYF. The chain uses TRBV6-5 and TRBJ2-3, with unresolved D. Germline values: CDR1 MNHEY, CDR2 SVGAGI. The CDR3 sequence is 14 residues long. Between the trimmed V and J ends, which lost 6 bases and 3 bases, there was a span of 13 bases.

The CDR3 reads CASSGLAGVTDTQYF. As DNA, the CDR3 is TGTGCCAGCAGTGGACTAGCGGGGGTCACAGATACGCAGTATTTT. The chain carries TRBV6-5 and TRBJ2-3; 13 bases align to TRBD2. Germline V gene sequence: CDR1 MNHEY, CDR2 SVGAGI. V dropped 5 bases and J dropped 2; count of bases not matched to a gene: 1. This CDR3 spans 15 amino acids.

The chain uses TRBV25-1 and TRBJ1-6; D not certain. Germline V gene sequence: CDR1 MGHDK, CDR2 SYGVNS. The length of the CDR3 is 13 residues. V dropped 5 bases and J dropped 7 bases, with 9 bases sitting between them. The CDR3 coding sequence is TGTGCCAGCAGTCAGAGGCTAAATTCACCCCTCCACTTT. Its translation: CASSQRLNSPLHF.